The 5 T cell receptor beta chains reported below all come from one sample, sequenced in a study of blood T cells in healthy people across ages. A J-beta primer mix and a sample-barcoded 5' primer were used in a second PCR of about 7 to 12 cycles. TCRdb recomputed calls from the 5' RACE reads with MiXCR, one row per CDR3 protein. Of about 1.1 million distinct CDR3 sequences listed, 35% to 40% were seen once; the top ten hold about an eighth. Sequencing was done on a sample of blood. The source of these receptors is a man younger than 35 in good health.

This clonotype was picked up a small number of times. The rearrangement uses TRBV12-3 or TRBV12-4 and TRBJ1-2, with D hard to call. The CDR3 is 15 residues long. Trimming shortened V by 3 bases and J by 7 bases, and 18 bases separated the two germline ends. This CDR3 reads CASSFSFGVLGGYTF. The CDR3 DNA is TGTGCCAGCAGTTTCTCGTTCGGGGTATTGGGTGGCTACACCTTC.

This chain joins TRBV7-9 and TRBJ2-2; D is possibly TRBD2 (5 bases). V lost 5 bases to trimming and J lost 4 bases, with 17 bases between them. This CDR3 is 16 amino acids long. The V gene's germline CDR1 is SEHNR and CDR2 FQNEAQ (reference sequence). CDR3 sequence: CASSAYGDSGTGELFF. The CDR3 DNA reads TGTGCCAGCAGCGCATACGGGGATTCGGGCACCGGGGAGCTGTTTTTT.

This clonotype was detected ten times or more. DNA of the CDR3: TGCAGCGTTGTTGAGCGACAAGAGACCCAGTACTTC. Translated: CSVVERQETQYF. The chain employs TRBV29-1 and TRBJ2-5; D not certain. V was cut by 4 bases and J by 2 bases, with 8 bases left in between. Germline CDR1 is SQVTM and CDR2 is ANQGSEA. This CDR3 is 12 amino acids long.

V and J are TRBV6-5 and TRBJ2-1; D may be TRBD2 (5 bases). V lost 4 bases, J lost 0 bases, and 16 bases lay in between. In germline, CDR1 is MNHEY, CDR2 SVGAGI. The CDR3 is 17 residues long. CDR3 region: CASSFRSLGRSYNEQFF. The DNA for the CDR3 is TGTGCCAGCAGTTTTCGGTCACTAGGCCGCTCCTACAATGAGCAGTTCTTC.

This clonotype came up a few times. The chain joins TRBV7-2 to TRBJ2-7, with 12 bases aligning to TRBD2. The J call is in doubt because the DNA end fits TRBJ2-4 better. Germline loops: CDR1 SGHTA, CDR2 FQGNSA. The CDR3 length is 19 residues. The CDR3 nucleotides read TGTGCCAGCAGCTTAGAGGCTAGCGGGGGGGCCGTAACCAAAAACATTCAGTACTTC. It yields the protein CASSLEASGGAVTKNIQYF.